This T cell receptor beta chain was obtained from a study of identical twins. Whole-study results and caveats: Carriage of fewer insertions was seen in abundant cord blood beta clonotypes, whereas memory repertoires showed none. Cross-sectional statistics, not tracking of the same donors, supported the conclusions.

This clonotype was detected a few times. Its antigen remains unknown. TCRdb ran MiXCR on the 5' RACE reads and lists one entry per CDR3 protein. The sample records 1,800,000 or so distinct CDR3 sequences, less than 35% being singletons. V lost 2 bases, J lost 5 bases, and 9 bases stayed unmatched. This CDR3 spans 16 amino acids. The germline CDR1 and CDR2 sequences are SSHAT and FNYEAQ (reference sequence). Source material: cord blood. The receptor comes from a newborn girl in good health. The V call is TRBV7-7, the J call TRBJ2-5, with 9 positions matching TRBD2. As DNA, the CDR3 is TGTGCCAGCAGCTTAAGGCTAGCGGGGTCATGGGAGACCCAGTACTTC. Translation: CASSLRLAGSWETQYF.